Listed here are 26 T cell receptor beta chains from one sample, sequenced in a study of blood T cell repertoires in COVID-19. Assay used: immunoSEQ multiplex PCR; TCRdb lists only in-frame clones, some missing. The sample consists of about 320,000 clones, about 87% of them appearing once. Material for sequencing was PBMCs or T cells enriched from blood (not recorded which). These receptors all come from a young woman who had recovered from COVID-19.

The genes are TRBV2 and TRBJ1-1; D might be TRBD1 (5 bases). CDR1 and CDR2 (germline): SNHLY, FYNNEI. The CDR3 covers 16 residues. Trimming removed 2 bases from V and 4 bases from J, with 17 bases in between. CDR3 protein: CASSEWGGYLGTEAFF. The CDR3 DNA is TGTGCCAGCAGTGAATGGGGGGGGTATCTTGGCACTGAAGCTTTCTTT.

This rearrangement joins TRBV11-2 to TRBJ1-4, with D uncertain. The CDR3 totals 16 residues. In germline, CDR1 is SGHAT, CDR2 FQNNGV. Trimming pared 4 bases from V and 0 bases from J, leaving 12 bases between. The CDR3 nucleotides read TGTGCCAGCAGCTCAAGCGCCTTCCCAACTAATGAAAAACTGTTTTTT. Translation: CASSSSAFPTNEKLFF.

CDR3: CASSFNAGEGEKLFF. The DNA of the CDR3 is TGTGCCAGCAGTTTTAACGCAGGGGAGGGTGAAAAACTGTTTTTT. The V and J genes are TRBV28 and TRBJ1-4, with a weak D call TRBD1 (6 bases). The CDR3 runs 15 residues. V lost 3 bases, J lost 7 bases, and 15 bases lay in between. From germline, CDR1 is MDHEN and CDR2 SYDVKM.

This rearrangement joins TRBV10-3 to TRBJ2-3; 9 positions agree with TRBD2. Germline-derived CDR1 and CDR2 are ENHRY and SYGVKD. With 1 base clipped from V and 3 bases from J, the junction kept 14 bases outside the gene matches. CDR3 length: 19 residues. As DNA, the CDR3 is TGTGCCATCAGTGAGTGGGGGTATAGCGGGAGTGGTCGAACAGATACGCAGTATTTT. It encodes CAISEWGYSGSGRTDTQYF.

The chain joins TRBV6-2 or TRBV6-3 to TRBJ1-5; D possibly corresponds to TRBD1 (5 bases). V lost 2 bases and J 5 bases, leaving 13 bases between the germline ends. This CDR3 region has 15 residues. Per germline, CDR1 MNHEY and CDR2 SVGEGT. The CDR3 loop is CASSYAQVSYQPQHF. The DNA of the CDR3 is TGTGCCAGCAGTTACGCACAGGTGTCTTATCAGCCCCAGCATTTT.

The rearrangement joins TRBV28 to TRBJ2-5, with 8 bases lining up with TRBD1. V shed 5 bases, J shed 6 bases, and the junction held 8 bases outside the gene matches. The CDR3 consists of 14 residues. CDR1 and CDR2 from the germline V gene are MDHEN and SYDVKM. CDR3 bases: TGTGCCAGCAGTCTCCCCGGACAGGGCCAGACCCAGTACTTC. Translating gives CASSLPGQGQTQYF.

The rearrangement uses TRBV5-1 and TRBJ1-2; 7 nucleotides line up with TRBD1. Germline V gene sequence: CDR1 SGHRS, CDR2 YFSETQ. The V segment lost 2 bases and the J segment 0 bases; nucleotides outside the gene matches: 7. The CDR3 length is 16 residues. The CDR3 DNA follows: TGCGCCAGCAGCTTTCGATGGGACAGTTCTAACTATGGCTACACCTTC. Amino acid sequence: CASSFRWDSSNYGYTF.

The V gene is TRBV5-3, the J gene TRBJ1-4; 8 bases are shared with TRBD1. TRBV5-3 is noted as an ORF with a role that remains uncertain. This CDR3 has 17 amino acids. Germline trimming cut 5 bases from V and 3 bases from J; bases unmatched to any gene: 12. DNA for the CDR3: TGTGCCAGAAGTTGGGGGCAGGGGGCGAAGGCTAATGAAAAACTGTTTTTT. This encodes CARSWGQGAKANEKLFF.

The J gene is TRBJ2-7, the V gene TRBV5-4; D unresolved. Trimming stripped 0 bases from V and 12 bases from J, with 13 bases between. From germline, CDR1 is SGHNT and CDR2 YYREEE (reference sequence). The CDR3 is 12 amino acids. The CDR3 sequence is CASSLGHGIWYF. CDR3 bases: TGTGCCAGCAGCTTGGGACACGGCATTTGGTACTTC.

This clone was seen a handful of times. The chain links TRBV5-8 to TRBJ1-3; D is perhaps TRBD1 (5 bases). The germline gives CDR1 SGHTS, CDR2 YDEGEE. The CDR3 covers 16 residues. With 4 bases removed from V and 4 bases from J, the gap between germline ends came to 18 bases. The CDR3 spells CASSPTRQSFGNTIYF. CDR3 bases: TGTGCCAGCAGCCCCACTCGACAGTCCTTCGGAAACACCATATATTTT.

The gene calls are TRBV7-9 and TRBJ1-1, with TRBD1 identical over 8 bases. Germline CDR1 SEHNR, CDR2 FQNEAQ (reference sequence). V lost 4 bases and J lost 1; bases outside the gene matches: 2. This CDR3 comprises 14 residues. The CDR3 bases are TGTGCCAGCAGCTCAGGACAGGGGAACACTGAAGCTTTCTTT. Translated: CASSSGQGNTEAFF. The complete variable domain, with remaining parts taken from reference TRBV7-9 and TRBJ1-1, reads DTGVSQNPRHKITKRGQNVTFRCDPISEHNRLYWYRQTLGQGPEFLTYFQNEAQLEKSRLLSDRFSAERPKGSFSTLEIQRTEQGDSAMYLCASSSGQGNTEAFFGQGTRLTVV.

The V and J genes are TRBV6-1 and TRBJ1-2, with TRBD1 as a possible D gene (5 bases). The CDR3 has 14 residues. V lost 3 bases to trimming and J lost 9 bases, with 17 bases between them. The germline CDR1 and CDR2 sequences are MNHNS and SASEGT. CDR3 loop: CASSDGGDAPRYTF. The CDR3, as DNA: TGTGCCAGCAGTGACGGGGGGGACGCCCCTCGCTACACCTTC.

The CDR3 DNA follows: TGTGCCAGCAGAAAATCCGGGACAGGGGGCGGGGGTAACTATGGCTACACCTTC. It is translated as CASRKSGTGGGGNYGYTF. The rearrangement joins TRBV27 to TRBJ1-2; 12 bases are shared with TRBD1. The V gene's germline CDR1 is MNHEY and CDR2 SMNVEV (reference sequence). This CDR3 has 18 amino acids. Trimming took 6 bases from V and 1 from J; bases not matched to a gene: 12.

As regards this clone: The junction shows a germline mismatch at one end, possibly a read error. CDR3 sequence: CASSSRPYGDTIYF. CDR3 nucleotides: TGTGCCAGCAGCTCCCGCCCCTATGGAGACACCATATATTTT. V and J are TRBV9 and TRBJ1-3; D ambiguous. This CDR3 is 14 amino acids long. The V gene's germline CDR1 is SGDLS and CDR2 YYNGEE.

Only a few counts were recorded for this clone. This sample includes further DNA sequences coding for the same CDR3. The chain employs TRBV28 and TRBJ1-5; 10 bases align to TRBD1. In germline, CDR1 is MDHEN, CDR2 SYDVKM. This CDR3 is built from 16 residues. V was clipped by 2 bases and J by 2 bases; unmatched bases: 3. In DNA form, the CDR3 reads TGTGCCAGCAGTTTACTCGGGACAGGGGGCAATCAGCCCCAGCATTTT. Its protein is CASSLLGTGGNQPQHF. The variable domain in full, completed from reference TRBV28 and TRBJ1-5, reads DVKVTQSSRYLVKRTGEKVFLECVQDMDHENMFWYRQDPGLGLRLIYFSYDVKMKEKGDIPEGYSVSREKKERFSLILESASTNQTSMYLCASSLLGTGGNQPQHFGDGTRLSIL.

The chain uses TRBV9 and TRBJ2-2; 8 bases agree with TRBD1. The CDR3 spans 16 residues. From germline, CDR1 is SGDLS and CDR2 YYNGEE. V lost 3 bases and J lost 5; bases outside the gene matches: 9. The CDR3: CASSGGSGQVTGELFF. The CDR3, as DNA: TGTGCCAGCAGCGGTGGGTCGGGACAGGTTACCGGGGAGCTGTTTTTT.

The CDR3 reads CASSQHQGAGELFF. CDR3 bases: TGCGCCAGCAGCCAACATCAGGGGGCGGGGGAGCTGTTTTTT. The chain links TRBV4-3 to TRBJ2-2; 8 positions match TRBD1. V dropped 2 bases and J dropped 8; count of bases not matched to a gene: 4. CDR3 size: 14 residues. Germline loops: CDR1 LGHNA, CDR2 YSLEER.

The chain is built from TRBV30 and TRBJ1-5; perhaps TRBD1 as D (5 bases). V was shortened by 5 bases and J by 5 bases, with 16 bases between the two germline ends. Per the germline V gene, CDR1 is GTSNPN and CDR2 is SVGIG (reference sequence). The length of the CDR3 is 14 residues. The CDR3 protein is CAWQFTGNDQPQHF. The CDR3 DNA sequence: TGTGCCTGGCAATTCACAGGTAATGATCAGCCCCAGCATTTT.

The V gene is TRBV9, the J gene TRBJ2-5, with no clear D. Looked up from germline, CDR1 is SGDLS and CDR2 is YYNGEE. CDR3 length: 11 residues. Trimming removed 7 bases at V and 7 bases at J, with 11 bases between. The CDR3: CASESAGTQYF. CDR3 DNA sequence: TGTGCCAGCGAGTCCGCTGGGACCCAGTACTTC.

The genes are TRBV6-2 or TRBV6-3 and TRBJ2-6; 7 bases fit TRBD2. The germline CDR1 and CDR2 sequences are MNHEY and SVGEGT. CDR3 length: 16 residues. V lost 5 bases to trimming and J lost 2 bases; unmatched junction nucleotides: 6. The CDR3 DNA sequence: TGTGCCAGCAGTGGGACTATGCTGACTGGGGCCAACGTCCTGACTTTC. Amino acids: CASSGTMLTGANVLTF.

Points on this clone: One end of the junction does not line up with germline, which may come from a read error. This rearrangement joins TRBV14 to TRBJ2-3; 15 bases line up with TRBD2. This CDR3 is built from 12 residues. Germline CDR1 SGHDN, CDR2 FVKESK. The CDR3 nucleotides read TGTGCCAGCAGCCCGGGGACTAGCGGGGGGCATTTT. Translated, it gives CASSPGTSGGHF.

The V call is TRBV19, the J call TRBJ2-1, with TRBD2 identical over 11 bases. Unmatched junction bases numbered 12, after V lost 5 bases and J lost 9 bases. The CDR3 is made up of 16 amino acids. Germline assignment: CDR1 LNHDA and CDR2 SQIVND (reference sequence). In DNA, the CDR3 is TGTGCCAGTAGTTCCCCTAGCGGGAGGAGGTTCAGTGAGCAGTTCTTC. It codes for CASSSPSGRRFSEQFF. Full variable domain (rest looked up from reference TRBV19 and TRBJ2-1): DGGITQSPKYLFRKEGQNVTLSCEQNLNHDAMYWYRQDPGQGLRLIYYSQIVNDFQKGDIAEGYSVSREKKESFPLTVTSAQKNPTAFYLCASSSPSGRRFSEQFFGPGTRLTVL.

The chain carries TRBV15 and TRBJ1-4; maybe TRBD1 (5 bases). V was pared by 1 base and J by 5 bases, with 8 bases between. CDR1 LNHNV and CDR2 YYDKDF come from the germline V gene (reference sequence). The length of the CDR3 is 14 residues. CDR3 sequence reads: CATSRGTLNEKLFF. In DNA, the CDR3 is TGTGCCACCAGCAGAGGGACATTAAATGAAAAACTGTTTTTT.

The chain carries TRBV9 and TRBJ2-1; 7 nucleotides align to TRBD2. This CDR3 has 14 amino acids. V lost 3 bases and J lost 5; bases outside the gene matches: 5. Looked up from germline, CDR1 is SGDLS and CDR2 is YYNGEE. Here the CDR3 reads CASSARTRDNEQFF. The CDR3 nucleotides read TGTGCCAGCAGCGCTCGGACTAGAGACAATGAGCAGTTCTTC.

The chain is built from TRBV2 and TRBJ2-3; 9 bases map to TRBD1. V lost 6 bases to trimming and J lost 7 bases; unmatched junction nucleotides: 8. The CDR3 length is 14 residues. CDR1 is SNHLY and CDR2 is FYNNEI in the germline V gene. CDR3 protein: CASSVQGARNTQYF. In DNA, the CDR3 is TGTGCCAGCAGCGTACAGGGGGCGCGAAATACGCAGTATTTT.

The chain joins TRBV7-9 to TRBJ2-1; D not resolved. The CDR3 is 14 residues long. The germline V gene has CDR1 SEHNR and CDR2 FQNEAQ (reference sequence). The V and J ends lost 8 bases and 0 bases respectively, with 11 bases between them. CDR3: CASLPPSSYNEQFF. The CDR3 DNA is TGTGCCAGCCTACCGCCGAGCTCCTACAATGAGCAGTTCTTC.